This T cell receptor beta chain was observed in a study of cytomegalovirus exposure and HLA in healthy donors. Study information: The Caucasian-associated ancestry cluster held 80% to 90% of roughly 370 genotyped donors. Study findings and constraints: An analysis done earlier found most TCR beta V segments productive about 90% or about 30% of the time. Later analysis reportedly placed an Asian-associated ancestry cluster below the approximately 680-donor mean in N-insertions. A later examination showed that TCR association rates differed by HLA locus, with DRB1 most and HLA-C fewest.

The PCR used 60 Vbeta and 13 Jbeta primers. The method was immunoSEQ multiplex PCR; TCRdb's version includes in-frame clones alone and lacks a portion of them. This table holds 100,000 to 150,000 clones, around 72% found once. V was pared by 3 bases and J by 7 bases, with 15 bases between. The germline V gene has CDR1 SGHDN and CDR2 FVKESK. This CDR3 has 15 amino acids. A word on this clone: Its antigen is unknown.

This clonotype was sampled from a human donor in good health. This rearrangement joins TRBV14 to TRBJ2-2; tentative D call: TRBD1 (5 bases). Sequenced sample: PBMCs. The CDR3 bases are TGTGCCAGCAGCCAGCTTCAGGCAGGGCGCGGGGAGCTGTTTTTT. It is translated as CASSQLQAGRGELFF.